This TCR beta chain was sequenced for a study of cytomegalovirus exposure and HLA in healthy donors. Regarding this clone: What it recognizes is unknown.

Findings and limits, study-wide: Cytomegalovirus-associated TCR beta chains were listed, numbering roughly 150.

60 Vbeta and 13 Jbeta primers were used in PCR. Measured with immunoSEQ multiplex PCR; TCRdb has only the in-frame clones, and not every one. This table holds approximately 140,000 clones, roughly 80% found once. Trimming took 2 bases from V and 7 from J, leaving 14 bases between them. This CDR3 has 14 amino acids. Germline CDR1 and CDR2: MNHNY and SVGAGI (reference sequence). The chain couples TRBV6-6 to TRBJ1-2; possibly TRBD1 for D (5 bases). This clonotype was sampled from a man aged 35 to 55 in good health and CMV-seropositive. Sequencing input: PBMCs. The CDR3, as DNA: TGTGCCAGCAGTTACGGGGTAGGGGCTCCTGGCTACACCTTC. The encoded protein is CASSYGVGAPGYTF.